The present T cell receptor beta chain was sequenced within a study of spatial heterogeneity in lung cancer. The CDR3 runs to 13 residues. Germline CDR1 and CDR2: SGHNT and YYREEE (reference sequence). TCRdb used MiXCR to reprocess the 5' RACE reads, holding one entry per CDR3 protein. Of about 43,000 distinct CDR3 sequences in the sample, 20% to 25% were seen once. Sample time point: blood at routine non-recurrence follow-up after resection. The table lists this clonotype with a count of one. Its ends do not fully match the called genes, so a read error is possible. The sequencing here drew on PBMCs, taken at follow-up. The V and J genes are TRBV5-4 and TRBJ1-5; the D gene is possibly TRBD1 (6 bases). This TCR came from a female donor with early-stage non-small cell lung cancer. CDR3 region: CAGSRGRYQPQHF. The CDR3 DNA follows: TGTGCCGGCAGCCGGGGGCGGTATCAGCCCCAGCATTTT.